These 10 T cell receptor beta chains originate from one sample sequenced in a study of blood T cell repertoires in COVID-19. Only in-frame clones appear in the TCRdb table, and some are missing; sequencing was by immunoSEQ multiplex PCR. The data contain 200,000 to 250,000 clones, around 80% of them singletons. The sample consisted of peripheral blood. Receptors were obtained from a man aged 50 to 60 with active or convalescent COVID-19.

The chain has TRBV24-1 and TRBJ2-3, with a tentative D call TRBD1 (5 bases). V shed 11 bases and J shed 3 bases, with 14 bases lying between them. The CDR3 has 13 amino acids. In germline, CDR1 is KGHDR, CDR2 SFDVKD. CDR3 in amino acids: CASNQGGTDTQYF. CDR3 DNA sequence: TGTGCCAGCAATCAGGGTGGGACAGATACGCAGTATTTT.

The chain links TRBV9 to TRBJ2-1; TRBD1 might be the D (6 bases). The CDR3 runs 14 residues. Germline values: CDR1 SGDLS, CDR2 YYNGEE. V gave up 0 bases and J gave up 5 bases, with 9 bases separating them. The CDR3 protein is CASSVGQVNNEQFF. CDR3 nucleotide sequence: TGTGCCAGCAGCGTAGGACAGGTCAACAATGAGCAGTTCTTC. Full variable domain (rest looked up from reference TRBV9 and TRBJ2-1): DSGVTQTPKHLITATGQRVTLRCSPRSGDLSVYWYQQSLDQGLQFLIQYYNGEERAKGNILERFSAQQFPDLHSELNLSSLELGDSALYFCASSVGQVNNEQFFGPGTRLTVL.

The chain uses TRBV19 and TRBJ2-5, with 10 positions matching TRBD2. From germline, CDR1 is LNHDA and CDR2 SQIVND (reference sequence). The length of the CDR3 is 15 residues. V lost 7 bases to trimming and J lost 4 bases; unmatched junction nucleotides: 9. The CDR3 region has the DNA TGTGCCAGTAAGGGCGCTAGCGGGAGCGTAGAGACCCAGTACTTC. Its protein product is CASKGASGSVETQYF.

V and J are TRBV2 and TRBJ1-2; possibly TRBD1 for D (5 bases). The germline gives CDR1 SNHLY, CDR2 FYNNEI. The germline V and J ends were trimmed by 3 bases and 5 bases, with 10 bases remaining between them. This CDR3 contains 13 residues. This chain's CDR3 is CASSDQGGYGYTF. The DNA of the CDR3 is TGTGCCAGCAGTGACCAGGGAGGATATGGCTACACCTTC.

The CDR3: CASIGQGENSPLHF. DNA for the CDR3: TGTGCCAGCATCGGACAGGGAGAAAATTCACCCCTCCACTTT. The rearrangement links TRBV27 to TRBJ1-6, with 8 positions matching TRBD1. Germline trimming cut 7 bases from V and 7 bases from J; bases unmatched to any gene: 6. Germline CDR1 reads MNHEY; CDR2 reads SMNVEV (reference sequence). There are 14 residues in the CDR3.

The genes are TRBV7-9 and TRBJ2-3, with D possibly TRBD2 on 5 matching bases. The CDR3 sequence is 14 residues long. V lost 3 bases and J 6 bases, leaving 13 bases between the germline ends. CDR1 and CDR2 (germline): SEHNR, FQNEAQ (reference sequence). In nucleotides, the CDR3 is TGTGCCAGCAGCTTTAGCGCCCGAGGGGATACGCAGTATTTT. Translated, it gives CASSFSARGDTQYF.

This rearrangement joins TRBV5-6 to TRBJ2-5; D remains unclear. The CDR3 spans 13 residues. The V gene's germline CDR1 is SGHDT and CDR2 YYEEEE. V gave up 4 bases and J gave up 4 bases, with 11 bases separating them. The CDR3 nucleotides read TGTGCCAGCAGCCTTGCGCGCGGAGAGACCCAGTACTTC. This encodes CASSLARGETQYF.

The chain uses TRBV18 and TRBJ2-3; 13 nucleotides agree with TRBD2. The germline gives CDR1 KGHSH, CDR2 LQKENI. The CDR3 length is 17 residues. V lost 4 bases and J lost 6; bases outside the gene matches: 10. The CDR3 sequence is CASSHEGLAGFGDTQYF. The CDR3, as DNA: TGTGCCAGCTCACACGAGGGACTAGCGGGATTCGGGGATACGCAGTATTTT.

This clone showed up just once. The chain joins TRBV11-2 to TRBJ2-5, with 11 bases fitting TRBD2. Germline assignment: CDR1 SGHAT and CDR2 FQNNGV. There are 16 residues in the CDR3. The trim removed 3 bases at V and 1 base at J, leaving 4 bases unmatched. The CDR3 DNA follows: TGTGCCAGCAGCTTTCTAGCGGGAGGCCCCCAAGAGACCCAGTACTTC. This translates into CASSFLAGGPQETQYF.

V is TRBV9 and J is TRBJ2-1, with 7 bases fitting TRBD2. V trimming: 0 bases; J trimming: 15 bases; junction bases outside the gene matches: 9. This CDR3 contains 13 residues. Germline V gene lookup returns CDR1 SGDLS and CDR2 YYNGEE. The CDR3 region is CASSVEAGTNAFF. CDR3 in DNA: TGTGCCAGCAGCGTAGAGGCCGGGACTAACGCGTTCTTC.